The 9 T cell receptor beta chains in this list originate from one sample, sequenced in a study of cytomegalovirus exposure and HLA in healthy donors. The PCR ran on 60 Vbeta and 13 Jbeta primers. Only in-frame clones appear in the TCRdb table, and some are missing; sequencing was by immunoSEQ multiplex PCR. This repertoire comprises approximately 45,000 clones; its ten largest clones make up around 17%. Source material: PBMCs. The receptors derive from a male donor in good health and CMV-seronegative.

This chain uses TRBV5-1 with TRBJ2-7; tentatively, D is TRBD1 (6 bases). V lost 4 bases to trimming and J lost 4 bases, with 15 bases between them. Germline V gene sequence: CDR1 SGHRS, CDR2 YFSETQ. The length of the CDR3 is 14 residues. The CDR3 loop is CASSTSGTGYEQYF. The CDR3 DNA sequence: TGCGCCAGCAGCACCTCGGGTACAGGGTACGAGCAGTACTTC.

This chain connects TRBV5-1 to TRBJ1-1; the D is unclear. In germline, CDR1 is SGHRS, CDR2 YFSETQ. Trimming stripped 1 base from V and 1 base from J, with 5 bases between. The CDR3 is 13 amino acids. The CDR3 reads CASSLFGNTEAFF. The CDR3, as DNA: TGCGCCAGCAGCTTGTTCGGGAACACTGAAGCTTTCTTT.

The J gene is TRBJ1-5, the V gene TRBV5-1; no definite D call. Germline CDR1 SGHRS, CDR2 YFSETQ. Trimming shortened V by 0 bases and J by 5 bases, and 12 bases separated the two germline ends. This CDR3 contains 15 residues. Here the CDR3 reads CASSLVSGSYQPQHF. CDR3 DNA sequence: TGCGCCAGCAGCTTGGTTTCCGGGTCGTATCAGCCCCAGCATTTT. Full variable domain (outside the CDR3, taken from reference TRBV5-1 and TRBJ1-5): KAGVTQTPRYLIKTRGQQVTLSCSPISGHRSVSWYQQTPGQGLQFLFEYFSETQRNKGNFPGRFSGRQFSNSRSEMNVSTLELGDSALYLCASSLVSGSYQPQHFGDGTRLSIL.

The chain is built from TRBV7-2 and TRBJ1-2, with D perhaps TRBD1 (5 bases). CDR1 SGHTA and CDR2 FQGNSA come from the germline V gene. The length of the CDR3 is 12 residues. Trimming removed 7 bases from V and 6 bases from J, with 12 bases in between. The chain's CDR3 is CASIAGLNGYTF. CDR3 in DNA: TGTGCCAGCATCGCGGGGCTTAATGGCTACACCTTC. The full variable domain, in which reference TRBV7-2 and TRBJ1-2 provide the parts outside the CDR3, is GAGVSQSPSNKVTEKGKDVELRCDPISGHTALYWYRQSLGQGLEFLIYFQGNSAPDKSGLPSDRFSAERTGGSVSTLTIQRTQQEDSAVYLCASIAGLNGYTFGSGTRLTVV.

This chain uses TRBV6-5 with TRBJ2-4; 10 bases are a match to TRBD2. Germline trimming cut 6 bases from V and 13 bases from J; bases unmatched to any gene: 12. Germline V gene data show CDR1 as MNHEY and CDR2 as SVGAGI. The CDR3 has 14 residues. CDR3 bases: TGTGCCAGCAGGACCGCTCTTAGCGGGGGGTCCCAGTACTTC. Its translation: CASRTALSGGSQYF.

The V call is TRBV29-1, the J call TRBJ1-2, with 7 bases fitting TRBD1. There are 13 residues in the CDR3. V lost 6 bases, J lost 5 bases, and 9 bases stayed unmatched. Germline V gene lookup returns CDR1 SQVTM and CDR2 ANQGSEA. CDR3 sequence: CSVAEGAGYGYTF. The CDR3 bases are TGCAGCGTCGCCGAGGGGGCAGGGTATGGCTACACCTTC.

This chain connects TRBV10-3 to TRBJ1-2; D may be TRBD1 (6 bases). This CDR3 has 15 amino acids. Trimming cost V 10 bases and J 8 bases, with 26 bases left between them. Germline CDR1 reads ENHRY; CDR2 reads SYGVKD. CDR3 in amino acids: CATQLGGTLSRGYTF. Here the CDR3 DNA reads TGTGCCACCCAACTGGGTGGGACACTCTCGAGGGGCTACACCTTC.

The CDR3: CSVVGQGGQPQHF. The CDR3, as DNA: TGCAGCGTTGTGGGACAGGGAGGGCAGCCCCAGCATTTT. The chain links TRBV29-1 to TRBJ1-5; the match to TRBD1 covers 9 bases. CDR1 and CDR2 (germline): SQVTM, ANQGSEA. The CDR3 runs 13 residues. V lost 4 bases and J lost 7; bases outside the gene matches: 5.

The chain uses TRBV6-6 and TRBJ2-5; D uncertain. Germline loops: CDR1 MNHNY, CDR2 SVGAGI (reference sequence). The CDR3 has 13 residues. The germline V and J ends were trimmed by 0 bases and 2 bases, with 4 bases remaining between them. The CDR3 here is CASSYSPQETQYF. The CDR3 region has the DNA TGTGCCAGCAGTTACTCTCCTCAAGAGACCCAGTACTTC.